The entry that follows covers one T cell receptor (beta chain) sequence. As processed by the authors: It was from reference gene primer amplification that nucleated cell counts were estimated. TCRdb's copy holds only in-frame clones and misses some; the assay was immunoSEQ multiplex PCR. V and J calls and clone size are those listed in that table; D and trimming were worked out from the DNA. The table has approximately 250,000 clones, around 88% seen once. Participant reports of clinical history set cohort assignment. This CDR3 is built from 16 residues. The sample is drawn from a study of blood T cell repertoires in COVID-19.

The TCR comes from a woman in her forties with acute COVID-19. The gene calls are TRBV21-1 and TRBJ1-5; the table assigns TRBD1, which was not confirmed against the DNA. TRBV21-1 is a documented pseudogene. What was sequenced was PBMCs or T cells enriched from blood (not recorded which). CDR3 loop: CASSNDRGYSDQPQHF. CDR3 DNA: TGTGCCAGCAGCAATGACAGGGGGTATTCAGATCAGCCCCAGCATTTT.